This TCR beta chain was captured by sequencing in a study of cytomegalovirus exposure and HLA in healthy donors. At the level of the study: Among the 370 or so donors who were genotyped, 70% to 90% fell in the genetic ancestry cluster that is associated with self-reported Caucasian donors. Overall study results and limits: Links to common viral pathogens appeared, in a later analysis, for several of the most significant clusters. A few CMV-associated chains were confirmed in vitro to be specific for CMV antigens. A later analysis showed TCR association rates differing by HLA locus, peaking at DRB1 and lowest at HLA-C.

This clone was seen a few times. Its antigen is not identified. The PCR employed 60 Vbeta primers together with 13 Jbeta primers. TCRdb's table, derived via immunoSEQ multiplex PCR, lists solely in-frame clones and lacks some. The sample includes roughly 150,000 clones, more than 7.5% seen only once; the top ten take approximately 1.7%. Trimming took 0 bases from V and 7 from J; bases not matched to a gene: 3. CDR1 is SGDLS and CDR2 is YYNGEE in the germline V gene. The CDR3 runs to 13 residues. This chain connects TRBV9 to TRBJ1-2; 7 bases map to TRBD1. The TCR comes from a man aged 45-65 years in good health and CMV-seronegative. Input material: PBMCs. CDR3 sequence: CASSVDRGSGYTF. DNA of the CDR3: TGTGCCAGCAGCGTAGACAGGGGAAGTGGCTACACCTTC. The full variable domain, completed using reference TRBV9 and TRBJ1-2, is DSGVTQTPKHLITATGQRVTLRCSPRSGDLSVYWYQQSLDQGLQFLIQYYNGEERAKGNILERFSAQQFPDLHSELNLSSLELGDSALYFCASSVDRGSGYTFGSGTRLTVV.